This passage covers 10 T cell receptor beta chains from one sample sequenced in a study of human T cells and chemical hapten exposure (dated by TCRdb to 2020 to 2022). Library creation used RACE. TCRdb lists the instrument as NextSeq 500. TCRdb reworked the public reads: Q25 trimming with fastp, MiXCR clone assembly, productive beta chains retained. Under each unique CDR3 protein, matching rows form one entry showing the most common genes and DNA. The sample table lists a few hundred thousand distinct CDR3 sequences, about 6.3% of them with a count of one. Of the sample, less than 6.5% is held by the ten largest clones. The time point label here, explained by the study, means: patch test 2, 6 weeks after DPC sensitization. The treatment or condition label on this specimen signifies: therapeutic diphenylcyclopropenone sensitization with weekly scalp DPC. Sequencing was performed on whole blood, taken in connection with sensitization to the hapten diphenylcyclopropenone (DPC). These receptors were collected from a young woman with alopecia areata. Some clones in this sample may be carry-over from other donors' samples.

About this clonotype itself: One end of the junction does not line up with germline, which may come from a read error. This chain uses TRBV4-3 with TRBJ1-6; TRBD1 is a possible D gene (6 bases). The CDR3 consists of 19 residues. The germline V gene has CDR1 LGHNA and CDR2 YSLEER. The CDR3 is CASSQVGVERQARNSTLHF. CDR3 DNA: TGCGCCAGCAGCCAAGTGGGGGTGGAACGACAGGCCCGAAATTCAACCCTCCACTTT.

This clonotype occurred many times. The rearrangement uses TRBV3-1 and TRBJ2-1; 7 nucleotides align to TRBD2. Germline values: CDR1 LGHDT, CDR2 YNNKEL (reference sequence). This CDR3 is 11 amino acids long. With 7 bases clipped from V and 8 bases from J, the junction kept 2 bases outside the gene matches. The CDR3: CASTGGDEQFF. The CDR3 DNA sequence: TGTGCCAGCACTGGGGGGGATGAGCAGTTCTTC.

This clonotype was observed many times. The V call is TRBV6-5, the J call TRBJ1-5, with no clear D. CDR1 MNHEY and CDR2 SVGAGI come from the germline V gene. Trimming took off 8 bases at V and 5 bases at J, with 10 bases between the two ends. CDR3 length: 12 residues. The CDR3 region is CASAHPDQPQHF. In DNA form, the CDR3 reads TGTGCCAGCGCGCACCCTGATCAGCCCCAGCATTTT.

The chain couples TRBV5-6 to TRBJ1-2; D possibly corresponds to TRBD1 (5 bases). V was shortened by 2 bases and J by 1 base, with 24 bases between the two germline ends. This CDR3 comprises 19 residues. Germline V lookup: CDR1 SGHDT, CDR2 YYEEEE. CDR3 in DNA: TGTGCCAGCAGCTTAAGGCCGAACCTTCAGGGTTACCTTAACTATGGCTACACCTTC. Its protein is CASSLRPNLQGYLNYGYTF.

This clonotype was seen many times. This chain uses TRBV6-2 or TRBV6-3 with TRBJ1-1; 8 nucleotides match TRBD1. J was trimmed by 5 bases and V by 6 bases; bases with no gene match: 11. This CDR3 is 15 amino acids long. The germline CDR1 and CDR2 sequences are MNHEY and SVGEGT. The CDR3: CASRNGQGSWTEAFF. The CDR3, as DNA: TGTGCCAGCAGAAACGGACAGGGTAGTTGGACTGAAGCTTTCTTT.

This clonotype was seen a handful of times. The chain carries TRBV28 and TRBJ1-3; D call uncertain. V was pared by 3 bases and J by 0 bases, with 9 bases between. Germline loops: CDR1 MDHEN, CDR2 SYDVKM. The CDR3 extends over 15 amino acids. Here the CDR3 reads CASSFPRTSGNTIYF. CDR3 bases: TGTGCCAGCAGTTTCCCCCGGACCTCTGGAAACACCATATATTTT.

This clonotype was recorded many times. The chain links TRBV27 to TRBJ1-4; possibly TRBD1 for D (6 bases). This CDR3 comprises 13 residues. In germline, CDR1 is MNHEY, CDR2 SMNVEV (reference sequence). Trimming removed 6 bases at V and 7 bases at J, with 12 bases between. The CDR3: CASRYRDGEKLFF. The CDR3, as DNA: TGTGCCAGCAGGTACAGGGACGGTGAAAAACTGTTTTTT.

This clonotype was found many times. The rearrangement joins TRBV7-3 to TRBJ2-6, with unresolved D. This CDR3 region has 16 residues. CDR1 and CDR2 from the germline V gene are SGHTA and FQGTGA. Trimming stripped 5 bases from V and 0 bases from J, with 11 bases between. CDR3 amino acids: CASSADGDSGANVLTF. The DNA for the CDR3 is TGTGCCAGCAGCGCGGACGGCGACTCTGGGGCCAACGTCCTGACTTTC.

This clonotype has a handful of counts. The rearrangement links TRBV10-3 to TRBJ1-6; 12 bases align to TRBD1. This CDR3 region has 18 residues. V was pared by 0 bases and J by 6 bases, with 6 bases of the junction left unmatched. Germline V CDR1 and CDR2: ENHRY, SYGVKD. CDR3 nucleotide sequence: TGTGCCATCAGTGAGTCCGGGACAGGGGGCGCCCTTAATTCACCCCTCCACTTT. It yields the protein CAISESGTGGALNSPLHF.

This clonotype was seen more than once but under ten times. The chain couples TRBV12-3 or TRBV12-4 to TRBJ1-5; weak D call: TRBD1 (5 bases). This CDR3 has 15 amino acids. V lost 4 bases and J lost 4, with 14 bases in between. CDR3 in amino acids: CASSYVIGGNQPQHF. CDR3 DNA: TGTGCCAGCAGTTACGTCATCGGGGGGAATCAGCCCCAGCATTTT.